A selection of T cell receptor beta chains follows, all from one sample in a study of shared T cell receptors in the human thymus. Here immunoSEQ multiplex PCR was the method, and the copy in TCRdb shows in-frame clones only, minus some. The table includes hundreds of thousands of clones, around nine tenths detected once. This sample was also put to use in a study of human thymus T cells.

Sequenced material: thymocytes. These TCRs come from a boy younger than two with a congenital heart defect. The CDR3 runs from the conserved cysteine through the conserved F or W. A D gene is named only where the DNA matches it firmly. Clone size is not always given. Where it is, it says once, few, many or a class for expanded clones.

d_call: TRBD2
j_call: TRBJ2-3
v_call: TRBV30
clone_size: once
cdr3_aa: CAWRERLAGGGTDTQYF
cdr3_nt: TGTGCCTGGAGGGAGAGACTAGCGGGAGGCGGCACAGATACGCAGTATTTT

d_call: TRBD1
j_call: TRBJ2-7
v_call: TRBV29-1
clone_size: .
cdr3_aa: CSVEVGDRGYEQYF
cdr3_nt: TGCAGCGTTGAAGTAGGTGACAGGGGATACGAGCAGTACTTC

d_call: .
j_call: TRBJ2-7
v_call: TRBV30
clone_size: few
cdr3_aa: CAWSRFTGGSYEQYF
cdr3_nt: TGTGCCTGGAGTCGGTTTACAGGAGGGAGCTACGAGCAGTACTTC

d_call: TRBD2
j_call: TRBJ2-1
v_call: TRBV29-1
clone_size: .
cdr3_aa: CSVQGILAGGPYNEQFF
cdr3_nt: TGCAGCGTCCAAGGAATACTAGCGGGTGGCCCTTACAATGAGCAGTTCTTC

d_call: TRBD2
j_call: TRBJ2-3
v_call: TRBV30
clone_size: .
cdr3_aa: CAWSVQAGGPLVDTQYF
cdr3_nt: TGTGCCTGGAGTGTACAAGCGGGAGGGCCATTGGTAGATACGCAGTATTTT

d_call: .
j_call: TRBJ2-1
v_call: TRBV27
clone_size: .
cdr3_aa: CASMEAGSEFF
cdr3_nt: TGTGCCAGCATGGAGGCCGGGTCAGAATTCTTC

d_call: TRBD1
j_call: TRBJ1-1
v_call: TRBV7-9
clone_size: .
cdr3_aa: CASSPRTGGAAFF
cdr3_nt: TGTGCCAGCAGTCCACGGACAGGGGGCGCCGCTTTCTTT

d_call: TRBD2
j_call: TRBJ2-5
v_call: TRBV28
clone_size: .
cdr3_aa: CASSLKTSGRGQETQYF
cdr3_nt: TGTGCCAGCAGTCTCAAGACTAGCGGGAGGGGGCAAGAGACCCAGTACTTC

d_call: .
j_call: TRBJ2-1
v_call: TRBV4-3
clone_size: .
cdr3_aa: CASSQDVDRPRTYNEQFF
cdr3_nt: TGCGCCAGCAGCCAAGATGTTGACAGGCCGCGAACCTACAATGAGCAGTTCTTC

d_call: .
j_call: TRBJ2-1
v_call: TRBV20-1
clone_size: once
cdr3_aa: CSATYNEQFF
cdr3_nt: TGCAGCGCGACCTACAATGAGCAGTTCTTC

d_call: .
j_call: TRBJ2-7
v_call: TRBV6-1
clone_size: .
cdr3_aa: CASSEEASLSSYEQYF
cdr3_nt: TGTGCCAGCAGTGAAGAGGCTAGCTTAAGCTCCTACGAGCAGTACTTC

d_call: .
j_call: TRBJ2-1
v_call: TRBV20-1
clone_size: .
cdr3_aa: CSAPLSEQFF
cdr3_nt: TGCAGTGCCCCGTTGTCTGAGCAGTTCTTC

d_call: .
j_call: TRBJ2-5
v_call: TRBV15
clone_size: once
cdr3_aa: CATSRVEGETQYF
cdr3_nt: TGTGCCACCAGCAGAGTGGAGGGGGAGACCCAGTACTTC

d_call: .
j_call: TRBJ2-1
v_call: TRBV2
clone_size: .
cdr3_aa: CASSAWGLGDNYNEQFF
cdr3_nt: TGTGCCAGCAGTGCTTGGGGTTTGGGGGACAACTACAATGAGCAGTTCTTC

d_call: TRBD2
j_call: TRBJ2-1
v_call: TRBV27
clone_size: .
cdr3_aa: CASSYARKAGASNEQFF
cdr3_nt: TGTGCCAGCAGTTACGCCCGTAAAGCGGGAGCCAGCAATGAGCAGTTCTTC

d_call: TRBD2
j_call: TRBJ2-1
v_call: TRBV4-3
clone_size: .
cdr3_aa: CASSQEGTGGPYNEQFF
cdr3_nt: TGCGCCAGCAGCCAAGAAGGGACGGGAGGACCATACAATGAGCAGTTCTTC

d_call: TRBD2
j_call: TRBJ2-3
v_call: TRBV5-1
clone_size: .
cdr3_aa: CASSFLGLASTDTQYF
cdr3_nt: TGCGCCAGCAGCTTCCTAGGACTAGCCAGCACAGATACGCAGTATTTT

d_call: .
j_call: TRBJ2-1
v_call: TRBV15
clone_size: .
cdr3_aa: CATSRWSFRAYNEQFF
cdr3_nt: TGTGCCACCAGCCGTTGGTCGTTCCGAGCCTACAATGAGCAGTTCTTC

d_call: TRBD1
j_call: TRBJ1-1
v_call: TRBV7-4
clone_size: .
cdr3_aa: CASSLRDRVNTEAFF
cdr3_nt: TGTGCCAGCAGCCTTCGGGACAGAGTGAACACTGAAGCTTTCTTT

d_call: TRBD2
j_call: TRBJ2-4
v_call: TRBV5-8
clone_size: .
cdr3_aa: CASSFLAGVGDIQYF
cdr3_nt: TGTGCCAGCAGCTTCTTAGCGGGAGTAGGAGACATTCAGTACTTC

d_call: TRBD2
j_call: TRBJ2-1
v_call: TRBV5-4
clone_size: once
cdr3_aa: CASSYGGGRPPYNEQFF
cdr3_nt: TGTGCCAGCAGCTACGGGGGGGGGAGACCCCCCTACAATGAGCAGTTCTTC

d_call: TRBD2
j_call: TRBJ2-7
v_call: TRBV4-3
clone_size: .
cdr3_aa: CASSQESLAGTYEQYF
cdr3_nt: TGCGCCAGCAGCCAAGAGTCCCTAGCGGGTACCTACGAGCAGTACTTC

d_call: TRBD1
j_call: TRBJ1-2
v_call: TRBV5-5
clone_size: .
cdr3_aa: CASSLGTGAPNNYGYTF
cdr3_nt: TGTGCCAGCAGCTTGGGGACAGGGGCACCCAATAACTATGGCTACACCTTC

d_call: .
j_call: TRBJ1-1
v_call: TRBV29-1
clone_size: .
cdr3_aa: CSVALWARKRGTEAFF
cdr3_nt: TGCAGCGTTGCCCTGTGGGCCAGGAAACGTGGGACTGAAGCTTTCTTT

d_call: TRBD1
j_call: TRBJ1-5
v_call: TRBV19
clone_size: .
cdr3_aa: CASSLQGARIEPQHF
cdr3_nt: TGTGCCAGTAGTCTGCAGGGGGCGAGAATCGAGCCCCAGCATTTT

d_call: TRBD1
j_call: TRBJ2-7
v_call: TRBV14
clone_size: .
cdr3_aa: CASSQVLTGATYEQYF
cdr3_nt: TGTGCCAGCAGCCAAGTTCTCACAGGGGCTACCTACGAGCAGTACTTC